This T cell receptor (beta chain) emerged from a study of blood T cell repertoires in COVID-19. Germline V gene lookup returns CDR1 LNHDA and CDR2 SQIVND (reference sequence). The ends were cut back, 5 bases at V and 0 bases at J, with 4 bases in the middle. The CDR3 sequence is 12 residues long. Produced via immunoSEQ multiplex PCR; TCRdb's table is partial and in-frame only. The data hold 140,000 or so clones, with 80% to 90% observed a single time. This clonotype originated in a man between 60 and 75 years old with active or convalescent COVID-19. The rearrangement uses TRBV19 and TRBJ1-1; D unclear. Sequenced input: peripheral blood. CDR3 sequence (DNA): TGTGCCAGTAGTCAGATGAACACTGAAGCTTTCTTT. Translation: CASSQMNTEAFF.